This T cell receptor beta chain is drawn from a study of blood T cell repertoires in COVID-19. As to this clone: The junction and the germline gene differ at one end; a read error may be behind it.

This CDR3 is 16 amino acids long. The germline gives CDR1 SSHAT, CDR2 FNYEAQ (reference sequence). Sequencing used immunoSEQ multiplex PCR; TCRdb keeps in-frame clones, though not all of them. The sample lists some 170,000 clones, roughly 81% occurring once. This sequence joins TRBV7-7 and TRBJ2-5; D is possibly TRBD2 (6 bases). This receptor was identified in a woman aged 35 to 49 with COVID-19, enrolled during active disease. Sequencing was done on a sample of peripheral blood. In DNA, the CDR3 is TGTGCTAGCAGCTCAGGCGGAGGGCTAGCTTCGGAGACCCAGTACTTC. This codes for CASSSGGGLASETQYF. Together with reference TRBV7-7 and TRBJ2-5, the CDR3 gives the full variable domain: GAGVSQSPRYKVTKRGQDVTLRCDPISSHATLYWYQQALGQGPEFLTYFNYEAQPDKSGLPSDRFSAERPEGSISTLTIQRTEQRDSAMYRCASSSGGGLASETQYFGPGTRLLVL.